These 8 T cell receptor beta chains were all obtained from the same sample, sequenced in a study of blood T cell repertoires in COVID-19. Assay used: immunoSEQ multiplex PCR; TCRdb lists only in-frame clones, some missing. This sample has about 150,000 clones, with roughly 80% found just once. Material: peripheral blood. All receptors derive from a man aged 60-69 years with acute or convalescent COVID-19.

The genes are TRBV30 and TRBJ1-1; no clear D gene. The CDR3 totals 14 residues. With 5 bases removed from V and 1 base from J, the gap between germline ends came to 14 bases. Germline V gives CDR1 GTSNPN, CDR2 SVGIG (reference sequence). The CDR3 loop reads CAWPQSVRNTEAFF. CDR3 bases: TGTGCCTGGCCCCAAAGTGTTAGGAACACTGAAGCTTTCTTT.

The rearrangement links TRBV7-3 to TRBJ2-3; TRBD1 matches 12 bases. Trimming took 0 bases from V and 8 from J; bases not matched to a gene: 9. In germline, CDR1 is SGHTA, CDR2 FQGTGA. The CDR3 loop spans 17 amino acids. In DNA, the CDR3 is TGTGCCAGCAGCTTAACGGGTGGGACAGGGGGCTGGGGTACGCAGTATTTT. Translating gives CASSLTGGTGGWGTQYF.

CDR3 sequence (DNA): TGTGCCAGCTCACCTTATGAGGGGGCCCAAGAGACCCAGTACTTC. Amino acid sequence: CASSPYEGAQETQYF. V gene TRBV18 combines with J gene TRBJ2-5, with TRBD1 matching 7 bases. The CDR3 extends over 15 amino acids. Germline V gene data show CDR1 as KGHSH and CDR2 as LQKENI. V was pared by 3 bases and J by 1 base, with 5 bases of the junction left unmatched.

J is TRBJ2-7 and V is TRBV7-9, with D maybe TRBD1 (6 bases). Deletions cut 6 bases from V and 1 base from J, with 7 bases between. This CDR3 is 12 amino acids long. Germline-derived CDR1 and CDR2 are SEHNR and FQNEAQ (reference sequence). Here the CDR3 reads CASSRGSYEQYF. In nucleotides, the CDR3 is TGTGCCAGCAGTAGGGGGTCCTACGAGCAGTACTTC.

V usage is TRBV12-3 or TRBV12-4 and J usage is TRBJ1-5; possibly TRBD1 for D (5 bases). Between the trimmed V and J ends, which lost 6 bases and 5 bases, there was a span of 8 bases. This CDR3 is built from 12 residues. The CDR3 here is CASSRVYQPQHF. In DNA, the CDR3 is TGTGCCAGCAGCAGGGTTTATCAGCCCCAGCATTTT.

The CDR3 region is CASSPGTLGNTIYF. The CDR3 coding sequence is TGTGCCAGTAGTCCCGGGACACTCGGAAACACCATATATTTT. V is TRBV19 and J is TRBJ1-3, with TRBD1 as a possible D gene (6 bases). The CDR3 extends over 14 amino acids. Looked up from germline, CDR1 is LNHDA and CDR2 is SQIVND (reference sequence). The V end was cut by 5 bases, the J end by 4 bases, with 12 bases between.

This chain joins TRBV11-2 and TRBJ1-1, with D perhaps matching TRBD1 (6 bases). Germline CDR1 reads SGHAT; CDR2 reads FQNNGV. Trimming removed 0 bases from V and 12 bases from J, with 17 bases in between. The CDR3 is 14 amino acids. The CDR3 sequence: CASSLDFYGQRPFF. The CDR3 DNA sequence: TGTGCCAGCAGCTTAGACTTTTACGGACAGCGACCTTTCTTT.

The chain employs TRBV30 and TRBJ2-2, with 9 nucleotides matching TRBD2. The CDR3 runs to 16 residues. With V trimmed by 0 bases and J by 3 bases, 5 bases remained unmatched. The germline V gene encodes CDR1 GTSNPN and CDR2 SVGIG (reference sequence). The CDR3 coding sequence is TGTGCCTGGAGTGTACCTAGCGGGACCGACACCGGGGAGCTGTTTTTT. Protein product: CAWSVPSGTDTGELFF.